The rows below give T cell receptor beta chains drawn from one sample of a study of breast tumors, draining lymph nodes, adjacent tissues. TCRdb re-called the multiplex PCR reads through MiXCR, storing one row per CDR3 protein. The profile shows about 15,000 distinct CDR3 sequences, roughly 60% of them singletons. The sequencing input was tumor-adjacent breast tissue. Receptors originate from a female donor with breast cancer. Some clones in this sample may be carry-over from other donors' samples. CDR3s include the opening cysteine and the closing phenylalanine or tryptophan. Fields, in order: clone size, D gene, J gene, CDR3 length, V gene, CDR3 DNA, CDR3 protein. D genes are given only for firm matches. Clone size is given for some rows only: seen once, a few or many times, or a class if the clone is expanded.

many,-,TRBJ2-3,15,TRBV20-1,TGCAGTGCTTCCCGGGGAGGGGGCTACACAGATACGCAGTATTTT,CSASRGGGYTDTQYF
few,-,TRBJ1-6,12,TRBV6-5,TGTGCCAGCAGGGGTGCCAATTCACCCCTCCACTTT,CASRGANSPLHF
-,TRBD1,TRBJ2-7,15,TRBV4-1,TGCGCCAGCAGCCAAGAAGGGACAGGGCCCTACGAGCAGTACTTC,CASSQEGTGPYEQYF
-,-,TRBJ2-5,16,TRBV6-5,TGTGCCAGCAGTTCTTCTGTGGGGGCGCTCTTGGAGACCCAGTACTTC,CASSSSVGALLETQYF
many,-,TRBJ1-2,12,TRBV28,TGTGCCAGCAGCCCCCCGGGATATGGCTACACCTTC,CASSPPGYGYTF
once,-,TRBJ1-5,16,TRBV20-1,TGCAGTGCTAGGATGGGTGCAGGTTTCTTTAATCAGCCCCAGCATTTT,CSARMGAGFFNQPQHF
-,-,TRBJ1-5,14,TRBV10-3,TGTGCCATCAGTGATGGCTCAGGGACTCAGCCCCAGCATTTC,CAISDGSGTQPQHF
-,TRBD1,TRBJ2-5,15,TRBV11-2,TGTGCCAGCAGCTTAGGGACAGGGGGCTTGGAGACCCAGTACTTC,CASSLGTGGLETQYF
-,-,TRBJ1-2,14,TRBV10-3,TGTGCCATCAGTGAGGGGCAGGGGAACTATGGCTACACCTTC,CAISEGQGNYGYTF
few,-,TRBJ1-4,15,TRBV15,TGTGCCACCAGCAGAGCGACACTCAATAATGAAAAACTGTTTTTT,CATSRATLNNEKLFF
-,-,TRBJ2-2,14,TRBV19,TGTGCCAGTAGTTCCCAGCCGAACACCGGGGAGCTGTTTTTT,CASSSQPNTGELFF
-,-,TRBJ2-7,12,TRBV24-1,TGTGCCACCAAGGGTCTCGCTACCGGGCAGTACTTC,CATKGLATGQYF
-,-,TRBJ2-2,15,TRBV9,TGTGCCAGCAGCAAGCCGGCACAGAACACCGGGGAGCTGTTTTTT,CASSKPAQNTGELFF
-,-,TRBJ1-6,15,TRBV7-3,TGTGCCAGCAGCTCGGATAGGGGGAGTGGTTCCCCCCTCCACTTT,CASSSDRGSGSPLHF
few,-,TRBJ2-2,17,TRBV9,TGTGCCAGCAGCGTACGACTCCACACAGGGAACACCGGGGAGCTGTTTTTT,CASSVRLHTGNTGELFF
-,-,TRBJ1-5,13,TRBV19,TGTGCCAGTAGTAAGAGGACTGGCCAGCCCCAGCATTTT,CASSKRTGQPQHF
-,-,TRBJ1-2,15,TRBV7-9,TGTTCCAGCAGCCCACAGGGTGAATCTAACTATGGCTACACCTTC,CSSSPQGESNYGYTF
-,-,TRBJ2-3,14,TRBV4-2,TGTGCCAGCAGCCAAGATGAGGGCACAGATACGCAGTATTTT,CASSQDEGTDTQYF
-,-,TRBJ2-3,15,TRBV2,TGTGCCAGCAGTGTTTGGGGCACATTCACAGATACGCAGTATTTT,CASSVWGTFTDTQYF
-,-,TRBJ2-2,14,TRBV5-1,TGCGCCAGCTCCAGCTCGACAGGCGCCGGGGAGCTGTTTTTT,CASSSSTGAGELFF
-,TRBD2,TRBJ2-3,14,TRBV19,TGTGCCAGTAGTCCACGGGGGGGAGCAGATACGCAGTATTTT,CASSPRGGADTQYF
-,-,TRBJ2-3,15,TRBV7-2,TGTGCCAGCAGCTTAAGCATGACGGGGGTAGATACGCAGTATTTT,CASSLSMTGVDTQYF